This T cell receptor beta chain was found in a study of PD-1 blockade in classical Hodgkin lymphoma (dated by TCRdb to the early 2020s). About the full investigation: Nivolumab dosing was 3 mg/kg intravenously every 2 weeks, continuing until either disease progression or unacceptable toxicity. To define a peripheral blood immune signature of response to PD-1 blockade in classical Hodgkin lymphoma, the study combined TCR beta sequencing with CyTOF.

Explained via the paper, the time point label denotes: cycle 2 day 1 (C2D1) of nivolumab. Every trial patient had relapsed after autologous stem cell transplantation, and cohorts A, B and C differed in prior brentuximab vedotin exposure. The trial cohort comprised about 60 patients with relapsed/refractory classical Hodgkin lymphoma whose best overall responses were complete response, partial response or progressive disease. Trial patients were treated with single-agent nivolumab in the multi-cohort phase II CheckMate 205 trial. Best overall response was determined by an independent review committee according to the 2007 International Working Group response criteria. Trial PBMCs were collected just before the start of nivolumab (C1D1) and during therapy at cycle 2 day 1 and cycle 4 day 1. After peripheral blood was drawn into 8 mL Vacutainer Cell Preparation Tubes, PBMCs were isolated by centrifugation and then cryopreserved.

A word on this clone: There is no known antigen for this receptor. No base-level quality is on record; no much larger clone is a single base apart.

What the authors observed across the whole study: Trial patients with a complete response had baseline diversity similar to that of newly diagnosed patients, while partial responders and progressors had significantly lower diversity. Diversity was lower in patients who began nivolumab less than 1 year after ASCT, so these patients were left out of later analyses to avoid confounding by immune reconstitution. CD4+ but not CD8+ TCR diversity rose significantly by C4D1 (p=0.0027 vs p=0.16), most apparent in complete responders (p=0.02). The study covered only a single clinical trial cohort, and the causes of the repertoire differences, possibly disease activity or prior therapy, were still not defined. Baseline TCR diversity was reported as lower in newly diagnosed patients than in healthy donors, and lower still in relapsed/refractory patients.

V and J lose 0 bases and 3 bases, and a span of 17 bases separates them. The CDR1 and CDR2 encoded by the germline V gene are SGDLS and YYNGEE. From the cysteine through the phenylalanine, the CDR3 covers 17 amino acids. Just the 51-base CDR3 DNA is kept, in frame starting at base 1. The Qiagen DNeasy kit was used to extract genomic DNA both from unsorted PBMCs and from the negatively selected CD4+ and CD8+ fractions. TCR beta CDR3 regions were amplified by immunoSEQ multiplex PCR using primers annealing to V and J segments. A synthetic immune receptor repertoire was used to minimize amplification bias, and any residual bias was removed computationally once sequencing was done. Per the source publication's procedure: Custom Python scripts were used to quantify repertoire diversity as the Shannon entropy index. Unsorted, CD4+ and CD8+ repertoires were analyzed separately, except for combined analyses in which CD4+ and CD8+ sequences were merged in silico. A clone counted as expanded when the clone's frequency after treatment rose at least 2-fold relative to C1D1, and clones undetected at baseline were given a pseudocount of 0.5. Singleton clones were defined as clones with 0 or 1 copy at C1D1, and non-singleton clones were defined as clones with 2 or more copies. Clones expanded in unsorted samples were assigned a CD4+, CD8+ or unknown annotation through matching of protein sequences in sorted samples from the same patient. Diversity changes from C1D1 to C4D1 were tested in paired samples using Wilcoxon tests. The table was pulled from immuneACCESS by TCRdb, which kept in-frame rearrangements only. Such tables lose some clones; where checked, under half of the loss comes from unresolved V genes, and the rest has no known cause. V, J and clone size reflect that table, while D and trimming were determined from the DNA. The sample table shows some 46,000 clones, and about 78% are seen once. The ten largest clones take up 22% of the sample.

This specimen was peripheral blood mononuclear cells (PBMCs), taken before the second cycle of nivolumab. The clonotype was recovered from a human donor with classical Hodgkin lymphoma. The chain is encoded by TRBV9 joined to TRBJ2-3, with a weak D call of TRBD2 (7 bases match). The CDR3 region: CASSVVGGAVETDTQYF. The DNA sequence reads TGTGCCAGCAGCGTAGTAGGGGGGGCTGTAGAAACAGATACGCAGTATTTT. Extended through the reference TRBV9 and TRBJ2-3 proteins, this CDR3 yields the full variable domain: DSGVTQTPKHLITATGQRVTLRCSPRSGDLSVYWYQQSLDQGLQFLIQYYNGEERAKGNILERFSAQQFPDLHSELNLSSLELGDSALYFCASSVVGGAVETDTQYFGPGTRLTVL.